The source of this TCR beta chain is a study of radiotherapy plus CTLA-4 blockade in lung cancer. At the level of the study: An objective response was seen in approximately 17% of patients, and disease control in roughly 28%. General study findings and limits: There was expansion of tumor-derived TCR clones in blood after radiotherapy plus ipilimumab. Alongside interferon-beta, early blood T cell clone dynamics were reportedly the best predictor of response.

Details on this clone: What it binds is unknown.

The CDR3 is 12 residues long. Germline CDR1 is MNHNY and CDR2 is SVGAGI (reference sequence). Trimming took 5 bases from V and 1 from J, leaving 4 bases between them. Focal radiation plus CTLA-4 blockade with ipilimumab was administered to patients who had chemo-refractory metastatic non-small-cell lung cancer. Produced via immunoSEQ multiplex PCR; TCRdb's table is partial and in-frame only. The sample includes just under 60,000 clones, more than 60% seen only once; the top ten take 3% to 4%. The TCR originated in a human donor with non-small cell lung cancer who had a partial response to radiotherapy plus ipilimumab. The chain links TRBV6-6 to TRBJ2-3; D is undetermined. The specimen was peripheral blood, collected from a patient treated with radiotherapy plus ipilimumab. The CDR3 DNA sequence: TGTGCCAGCAGTCAGGGCACAGATACGCAGTATTTT. Translating gives CASSQGTDTQYF.